The clone carrying this TCR beta chain has just one count. Its specificity is unknown. The CDR3 loop spans 14 amino acids. From germline, CDR1 is MNHEY and CDR2 SMNVEV (reference sequence). Germline trimming cut 6 bases from V and 6 bases from J; bases unmatched to any gene: 7. This sample is part of a study of cytomegalovirus exposure and HLA in healthy donors. Study-wide results and caveats: Relative to equally common others, HLA-associated TCR beta chains showed greater clonal expansion in a later analysis. A missense variant in DCLRE1C was later tied to TCR beta V- and J-gene trimming. Highest at DRB1 and lowest at HLA-C, TCR association rates differed among HLA loci in a later analysis. Versus the roughly 670-donor mean, an Asian-associated ancestry cluster reportedly showed fewer N-insertions in a later analysis.

The PCR used 60 Vbeta and 13 Jbeta primers. Profiling relied on immunoSEQ multiplex PCR, and the TCRdb table lists in-frame clones only, not all of them. The table has some 220,000 clones, around 84% seen once. The receptor was isolated from a girl aged 2 to 9 in good health and CMV-seronegative. This chain connects TRBV27 to TRBJ1-1, with 10 bases lining up with TRBD1. The specimen was PBMCs. For the CDR3, the DNA is TGTGCCAGCAGGGGGACAGGGGAGGAGGCTGAAGCTTTCTTT. Encoded protein: CASRGTGEEAEAFF.